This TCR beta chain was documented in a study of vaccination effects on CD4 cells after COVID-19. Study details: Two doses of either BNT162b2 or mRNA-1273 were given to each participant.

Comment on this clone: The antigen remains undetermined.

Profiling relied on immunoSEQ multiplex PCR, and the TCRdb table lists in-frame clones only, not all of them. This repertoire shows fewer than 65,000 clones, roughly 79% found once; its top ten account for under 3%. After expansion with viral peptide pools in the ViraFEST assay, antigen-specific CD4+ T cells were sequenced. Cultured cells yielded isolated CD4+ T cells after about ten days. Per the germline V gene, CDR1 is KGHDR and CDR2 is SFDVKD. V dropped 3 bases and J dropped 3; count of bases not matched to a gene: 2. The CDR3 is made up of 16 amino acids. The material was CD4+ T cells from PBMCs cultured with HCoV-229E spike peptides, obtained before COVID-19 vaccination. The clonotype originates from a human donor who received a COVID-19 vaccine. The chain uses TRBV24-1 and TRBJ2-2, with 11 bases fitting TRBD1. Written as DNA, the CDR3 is TGTGCCACCAGTGATCTGGGACAGGGGGACACCGGGGAGCTGTTTTTT. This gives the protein CATSDLGQGDTGELFF.